Presented here are 32 T cell receptor beta chains from one specimen sequenced in a study of blood T cell repertoires in COVID-19. Only in-frame clones appear in the TCRdb table, and some are missing; sequencing was by immunoSEQ multiplex PCR. The top ten hold 3% to 3.5% of the sample, which has roughly 17,000 clones, about 90% seen once. Material for sequencing was peripheral blood. These TCRs come from a human donor in a cohort sampled during active COVID-19.

J is TRBJ1-6 and V is TRBV5-5, with D possibly TRBD1 on 6 matching bases. The CDR3 length is 17 residues. CDR1 and CDR2 from the germline V gene are SGHKS and YYEKEE (reference sequence). V was trimmed by 5 bases and J by 2 bases, leaving 17 bases between them. The DNA for the CDR3 is TGTGCCAGCAGTGGCGAGTGGGGGCTCACCTATAATTCACCCCTCCACTTT. Its protein product is CASSGEWGLTYNSPLHF.

The CDR3 is CASSRGQGAVNEQFF. The CDR3 nucleotides read TGTGCCAGCAGTAGGGGACAGGGGGCGGTTAATGAGCAGTTCTTC. The chain is built from TRBV6-5 and TRBJ2-1; 12 nucleotides agree with TRBD1. Germline CDR1 reads MNHEY; CDR2 reads SVGAGI. The J segment lost 7 bases and the V segment lost 5 bases, leaving 6 bases of the junction unmatched. The CDR3 has 15 amino acids.

This chain joins TRBV3-1 (or the pseudogene TRBV3-2) and TRBJ2-5, with 9 bases matching TRBD2. V shed 3 bases, J shed 0 bases, and the junction held 14 bases outside the gene matches. The CDR3 consists of 19 residues. The V gene's germline CDR1 is LGHDT and CDR2 YNNKEL (reference sequence). The CDR3 nucleotides are TGTGCCAGCAGCCAGCCGGGACTAGCCTATCTCGATTACCAAGAGACCCAGTACTTC. It codes for CASSQPGLAYLDYQETQYF.

The chain carries TRBV5-1 and TRBJ2-7, with 9 nucleotides matching TRBD1. The CDR3 consists of 15 residues. The ends lost 4 bases at V and 3 bases at J; junction bases unmatched: 8. In germline, CDR1 is SGHRS, CDR2 YFSETQ. As DNA, the CDR3 is TGCGCCAGCAGCCTACGACAGGGGGACCTCTACGAGCAGTACTTC. Its protein product is CASSLRQGDLYEQYF. The variable domain in full, completed from reference TRBV5-1 and TRBJ2-7, reads KAGVTQTPRYLIKTRGQQVTLSCSPISGHRSVSWYQQTPGQGLQFLFEYFSETQRNKGNFPGRFSGRQFSNSRSEMNVSTLELGDSALYLCASSLRQGDLYEQYFGPGTRLTVT.

This chain uses TRBV29-1 with TRBJ2-3; 10 nucleotides line up with TRBD2. CDR3 length equals 18 residues. Germline V gives CDR1 SQVTM, CDR2 ANQGSEA. With V trimmed by 0 bases and J by 1 base, 10 bases remained unmatched. Here the CDR3 DNA reads TGCAGCGTTGAAGATCGAGGAGCTAGCGGGAGTGGCACAGATACGCAGTATTTT. Its protein is CSVEDRGASGSGTDTQYF.

The chain links TRBV7-3 to TRBJ2-3; 13 bases align to TRBD2. The CDR3 is 18 amino acids. The V segment lost 1 base and the J segment 0 bases; nucleotides outside the gene matches: 4. Germline CDR1 is SGHTA and CDR2 is FQGTGA. The CDR3 region is CASSLRGTSGVSTDTQYF. The DNA of the CDR3 is TGTGCCAGCAGCTTAAGGGGGACTAGCGGGGTTAGCACAGATACGCAGTATTTT.

The chain joins TRBV10-1 to TRBJ2-3; 9 nucleotides agree with TRBD2. This CDR3 is 16 amino acids long. Germline V CDR1 and CDR2: WNHNN, SYGVQD (reference sequence). Trimming cost V 2 bases and J 6 bases; bases outside gene matches: 9. The chain's CDR3 is CASSEGSSGNSDTQYF. The CDR3 coding sequence is TGCGCCAGCAGTGAGGGCTCTAGCGGGAACTCCGATACGCAGTATTTT.

The chain combines TRBV5-4 with TRBJ1-2; TRBD1 agrees at 10 bases. Germline V CDR1 and CDR2: SGHNT, YYREEE (reference sequence). The CDR3 has 14 residues. The V and J ends lost 5 bases and 3 bases, in that order; junction bases with no gene match: 4. CDR3 DNA sequence: TGTGCCAGCAGAAAGACAGGGGGCGACTATGGCTACACCTTC. It translates to CASRKTGGDYGYTF.

The V gene is TRBV1, the J gene TRBJ2-7; the table assigns TRBD2, which was not confirmed against the DNA. TRBV1 is marked as a pseudogene. This CDR3 is built from 15 residues. The CDR3 is CTSTPEVGGPYEQYF. The CDR3 nucleotides read TGCACCAGCACCCCAGAGGTGGGAGGCCCCTACGAGCAGTACTTC.

The rearrangement uses TRBV6-4 and TRBJ2-3; a possible D gene is TRBD1 (6 bases). The CDR3 consists of 15 residues. Germline assignment: CDR1 MRHNA and CDR2 SNTAGT. Trimming pared 5 bases from V and 4 bases from J, leaving 16 bases between. CDR3 nucleotides: TGTGCCAGCAGTCCGACCACAGGGATTCCAGATACGCAGTATTTT. Translation: CASSPTTGIPDTQYF.

The sample holds one count of this clone. The rearrangement joins TRBV19 to TRBJ2-2, with D perhaps TRBD2 (5 bases). This CDR3 has 13 residues. Germline lookup yields CDR1 LNHDA and CDR2 SQIVND (reference sequence). Trimming took off 5 bases at V and 9 bases at J, with 13 bases between the two ends. The CDR3 DNA reads as TGTGCCAGTAGTGTTACTAGAGGGTGGGAGCTGTTTTTT. Amino acids: CASSVTRGWELFF.

The V gene is TRBV14, the J gene TRBJ1-1; 10 bases line up with TRBD1. CDR1 and CDR2 (germline): SGHDN, FVKESK. The ends lost 4 bases at V and 3 bases at J; junction bases unmatched: 11. The CDR3 runs 17 residues. CDR3 in DNA: TGTGCCAGCAGCCGACAGGGGGCCTACAGGGCCTACACTGAAGCTTTCTTT. This codes for CASSRQGAYRAYTEAFF.

The chain couples TRBV5-4 to TRBJ2-2; 12 bases are shared with TRBD2. The junction had 4 bases not matched to a gene; V was cut back by 3 bases and J by 4 bases. This CDR3 is 16 amino acids long. The germline gives CDR1 SGHNT, CDR2 YYREEE (reference sequence). The CDR3 sequence is CASSSGLAGPTGELFF. The CDR3, as DNA: TGTGCCAGCAGCTCGGGACTAGCGGGCCCCACCGGGGAGCTGTTTTTT.

The rearrangement links TRBV21-1 to TRBJ1-2; TRBD1 reflects the table's D call only, with no check against the DNA. TRBV21-1 is classified as a pseudogene. CDR3 length: 14 amino acids. The CDR3 bases are TGTGCCAGCAGCAAAGCGGGGGGACAGGGAGTCCACACCTTC. Its protein product is CASSKAGGQGVHTF.

The chain carries TRBV21-1 and TRBJ2-1; the table gives TRBD2 as D, unverified against the DNA. TRBV21-1 counts as a pseudogene. The CDR3 sequence is 18 residues long. The CDR3 reads CASSKESPSGRADNEQFF. The CDR3 bases are TGTGCCAGCAGCAAAGAATCCCCAAGCGGGAGGGCGGACAATGAGCAGTTCTTC.

This clone was recorded only once. V and J are TRBV5-4 and TRBJ2-7, with TRBD1 identical over 8 bases. This CDR3 has 14 amino acids. The germline V gene has CDR1 SGHNT and CDR2 YYREEE (reference sequence). V lost 1 base, J lost 8 bases, and 8 bases stayed unmatched. CDR3 sequence: CASSLRQGARQQYF. In nucleotides, the CDR3 is TGTGCCAGCAGCTTGCGGCAGGGGGCGCGGCAGCAGTACTTC.

This clone was seen a single time. V gene TRBV6-6 combines with J gene TRBJ2-7; TRBD2 matches at 8 bases. CDR3 length equals 16 residues. Germline V lookup: CDR1 MNHNY, CDR2 SVGAGI (reference sequence). V lost 6 bases and J lost 4; bases outside the gene matches: 14. The CDR3 bases are TGTGCCAGCAGCCCTGGGGGGAGCGGGAGTACATACGAGCAGTACTTC. Its translation: CASSPGGSGSTYEQYF.

This sequence joins TRBV27 and TRBJ2-7; TRBD2 matches at 8 bases. Per germline, CDR1 MNHEY and CDR2 SMNVEV (reference sequence). CDR3 length: 16 amino acids. J lost 0 bases, V lost 4 bases, and 8 bases had no gene match. For the CDR3, the DNA is TGTGCCAGCAGTTCCCTTAGCGGGACCGACTCCTACGAGCAGTACTTC. Its protein product is CASSSLSGTDSYEQYF.

As DNA, the CDR3 is TGTGCCAGTAGTACAAGCAGGGCTCAACGAGCTTTCTTT. Amino acids: CASSTSRAQRAFF. The chain has TRBV19 and TRBJ1-1; possible D gene TRBD1, 5 bases. The V and J ends lost 4 bases and 10 bases respectively, with 16 bases between them. The CDR3 totals 13 residues. CDR1 and CDR2 from the germline V gene are LNHDA and SQIVND (reference sequence).

The V and J genes are TRBV5-1 and TRBJ2-7; D is possibly TRBD1 (5 bases). The germline CDR1 and CDR2 sequences are SGHRS and YFSETQ. The V end lost 0 bases, the J end lost 6 bases, and 7 bases lay between the germline ends. This CDR3 has 12 amino acids. Here the CDR3 reads CASSLGQFEQYF. The CDR3 DNA follows: TGCGCCAGCAGCTTGGGACAGTTCGAGCAGTACTTC.

The rearrangement joins TRBV9 to TRBJ1-6, with 7 bases identical to TRBD1. CDR1 and CDR2 (germline): SGDLS, YYNGEE. The V gene end was trimmed by 4 bases and the J gene end by 8 bases; junction bases not matched to a gene: 12. The CDR3 contains 16 residues. The CDR3 DNA is TGTGCCAGCAGCAGGAAAGGGGGCGCAAGCCATTCACCCCTCCACTTT. As protein: CASSRKGGASHSPLHF.

The CDR3 DNA is TGTGCCAGCAGCTCGGGACAGGGGAACACTGAAGCTTTCTTT. Translated, it gives CASSSGQGNTEAFF. V is TRBV11-2 and J is TRBJ1-1; 9 nucleotides line up with TRBD1. Germline V CDR1 and CDR2: SGHAT, FQNNGV. This CDR3 contains 14 residues. Trimming cost V 4 bases and J 1 base; bases outside gene matches: 1.

V is TRBV6-5 and J is TRBJ1-2; TRBD1 agrees at 7 bases. The CDR3 contains 14 residues. V lost 8 bases, J lost 5 bases, and 11 bases stayed unmatched. Germline V gene lookup returns CDR1 MNHEY and CDR2 SVGAGI. The CDR3 protein is CASRPWGQPYGYTF. The CDR3 DNA sequence: TGTGCCAGCCGTCCGTGGGGACAGCCATATGGCTACACCTTC.

This chain links TRBV9 with TRBJ1-5, with D tentatively TRBD1 (5 bases). CDR1 and CDR2 from the germline V gene are SGDLS and YYNGEE. CDR3 length equals 15 residues. Trimming took 4 bases from V and 2 from J, leaving 13 bases between them. CDR3 residues: CASSINSQGNQPQHF. The DNA for the CDR3 is TGTGCCAGCAGCATTAATTCACAGGGCAATCAGCCCCAGCATTTT.

This sequence joins TRBV6-5 and TRBJ1-5; D gene uncertain. The germline V and J ends were trimmed by 3 bases and 8 bases, with 11 bases remaining between them. Germline lookup yields CDR1 MNHEY and CDR2 SVGAGI. The CDR3 has 13 amino acids. DNA of the CDR3: TGTGCCAGCAGTTATCGAGGGAGGGAGCCCCAGCATTTT. Its translation: CASSYRGREPQHF.

V usage is TRBV6-4 and J usage is TRBJ2-7, with 7 bases identical to TRBD2. The CDR3 runs 14 residues. Germline CDR1 and CDR2: MRHNA and SNTAGT. V was pared by 2 bases and J by 2 bases, with 3 bases of the junction left unmatched. CDR3 sequence (DNA): TGTGCCAGCAGTGACGGGGCGGGAGCCTACGAGCAGTACTTC. Encoded protein: CASSDGAGAYEQYF.

This chain joins TRBV6-6 and TRBJ2-7; D remains ambiguous. CDR1 is MNHNY, CDR2 SVGAGI, per germline (reference sequence). V was trimmed by 5 bases and J by 6 bases, leaving 8 bases between them. CDR3 size: 11 residues. The CDR3 DNA follows: TGTGCCAGCAGTCAAGCCGTCGAGCAGTACTTC. It is translated as CASSQAVEQYF.

J is TRBJ2-7 and V is TRBV7-9; 12 bases agree with TRBD2. The CDR3 extends over 18 amino acids. The V segment lost 5 bases and the J segment 4 bases; nucleotides outside the gene matches: 15. The germline gives CDR1 SEHNR, CDR2 FQNEAQ (reference sequence). CDR3 nucleotide sequence: TGTGCCAGCAGCCCTGCCCAGGCTAGCGGGAGGGCCGGTTACGAGCAGTACTTC. This codes for CASSPAQASGRAGYEQYF.

This chain connects TRBV11-2 to TRBJ2-7; TRBD2 matches 9 bases. CDR1 and CDR2 (germline): SGHAT, FQNNGV. This CDR3 region has 14 residues. V shed 1 base, J shed 9 bases, and the junction held 7 bases outside the gene matches. The CDR3 DNA sequence: TGTGCCAGCAGCTTAGTCACGACTAGCGGAACGCAGTACTTC. Protein product: CASSLVTTSGTQYF.

The chain has TRBV19 and TRBJ2-1; 10 positions match TRBD2. Germline CDR1 is LNHDA and CDR2 is SQIVND (reference sequence). V shed 4 bases and J 8 bases; nucleotides not matched to a gene: 8. This CDR3 region has 15 residues. In DNA form, the CDR3 reads TGTGCCAGTAGTAGCCCACTAGCGGGAAGTCATGAGCAGTTCTTC. Residues: CASSSPLAGSHEQFF.

A remark on this clone: A read error may produce the germline difference seen at one junction end. J is TRBJ2-3 and V is TRBV28; 10 bases are shared with TRBD2. The CDR3 length is 15 residues. CDR1 is MDHEN, CDR2 SYDVKM, per germline. In nucleotides, the CDR3 is TGTGCCAGCATTTTAGCGGGGGGTAGCACAGATACGCAGTATTTT. Translated, it gives CASILAGGSTDTQYF.

The chain carries TRBV15 and TRBJ1-2, with D maybe TRBD1 (6 bases). Between the trimmed V and J ends, which lost 0 bases and 3 bases, there was a span of 11 bases. The CDR3 has 15 amino acids. Germline lookup yields CDR1 LNHNV and CDR2 YYDKDF (reference sequence). CDR3 region: CATSREVGADYGYTF. DNA for the CDR3: TGTGCCACCAGCAGAGAAGTGGGGGCGGACTATGGCTACACCTTC. Looking up the rest from reference TRBV15 and TRBJ1-2 gives the full variable domain: DAMVIQNPRYQVTQFGKPVTLSCSQTLNHNVMYWYQQKSSQAPKLLFHYYDKDFNNEADTPDNFQSRRPNTSFCFLDIRSPGLGDTAMYLCATSREVGADYGYTFGSGTRLTVV.